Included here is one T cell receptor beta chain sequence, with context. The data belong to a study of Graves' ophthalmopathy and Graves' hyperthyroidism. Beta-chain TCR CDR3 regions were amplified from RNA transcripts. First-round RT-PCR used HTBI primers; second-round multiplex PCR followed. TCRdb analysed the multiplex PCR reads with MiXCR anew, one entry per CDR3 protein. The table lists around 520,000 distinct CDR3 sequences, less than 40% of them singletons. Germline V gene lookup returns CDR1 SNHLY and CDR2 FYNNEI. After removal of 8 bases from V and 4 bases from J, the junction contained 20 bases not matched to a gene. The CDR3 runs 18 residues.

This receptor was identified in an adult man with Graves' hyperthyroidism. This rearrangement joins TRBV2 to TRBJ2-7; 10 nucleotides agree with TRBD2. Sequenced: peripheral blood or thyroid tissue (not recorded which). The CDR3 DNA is TGTGCCAGCTCACCACCGGTGGCTAGCGGGAGTATCGGGTACGAGCAGTACTTC. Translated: CASSPPVASGSIGYEQYF. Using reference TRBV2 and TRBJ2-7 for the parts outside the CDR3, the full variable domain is EPEVTQTPSHQVTQMGQEVILRCVPISNHLYFYWYRQILGQKVEFLVSFYNNEISEKSEIFDDQFSVERPDGSNFTLKIRSTKLEDSAMYFCASSPPVASGSIGYEQYFGPGTRLTVT.